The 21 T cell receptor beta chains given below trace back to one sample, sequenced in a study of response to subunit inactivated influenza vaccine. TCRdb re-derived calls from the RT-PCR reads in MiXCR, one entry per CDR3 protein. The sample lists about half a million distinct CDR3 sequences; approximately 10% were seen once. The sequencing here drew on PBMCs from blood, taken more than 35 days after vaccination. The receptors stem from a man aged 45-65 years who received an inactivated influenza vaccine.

The CDR3 DNA follows: TGTGCCAGCAGCTTAAACGAGGTAGGGCCCCAGCATTTT. Protein sequence: CASSLNEVGPQHF. J is TRBJ1-5 and V is TRBV7-2; D gene unclear. Trimming cost V 2 bases and J 9 bases, with 11 bases left between them. CDR3 length: 13 residues. Germline assignment: CDR1 SGHTA and CDR2 FQGNSA.

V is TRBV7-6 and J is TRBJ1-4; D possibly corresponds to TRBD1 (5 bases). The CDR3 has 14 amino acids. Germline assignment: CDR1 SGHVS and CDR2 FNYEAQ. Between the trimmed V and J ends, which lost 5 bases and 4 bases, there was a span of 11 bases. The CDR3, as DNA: TGTGCCAGCAGCCCGGGACGGAGTAATGAAAAACTGTTTTTT. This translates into CASSPGRSNEKLFF.

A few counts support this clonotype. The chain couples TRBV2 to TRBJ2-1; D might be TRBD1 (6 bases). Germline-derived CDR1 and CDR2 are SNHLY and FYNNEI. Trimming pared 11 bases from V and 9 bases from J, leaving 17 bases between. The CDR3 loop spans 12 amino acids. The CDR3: CAGGGGRTEQFF. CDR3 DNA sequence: TGTGCCGGGGGCGGTGGAAGAACTGAGCAGTTCTTC.

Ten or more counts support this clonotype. CDR3 region: CASSLHSTTTYEQYF. CDR3 nucleotide sequence: TGCGCCAGCAGCTTGCACAGCACTACGACCTACGAGCAGTACTTC. The rearrangement links TRBV5-1 to TRBJ2-7; D unresolved. Germline CDR1 and CDR2: SGHRS and YFSETQ. This CDR3 comprises 15 residues. V lost 1 base and J 2 bases, leaving 13 bases between the germline ends.

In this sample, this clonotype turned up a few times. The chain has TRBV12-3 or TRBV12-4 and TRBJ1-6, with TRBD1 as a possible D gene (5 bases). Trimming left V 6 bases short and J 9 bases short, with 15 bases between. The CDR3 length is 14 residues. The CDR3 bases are TGTGCCAGCAGCCCCCGGGGGGGAGGTTCACCCCTCCACTTT. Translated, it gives CASSPRGGGSPLHF.

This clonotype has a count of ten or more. The CDR3 is CSASRGVGIYGYTF. The DNA for the CDR3 is TGCAGTGCTTCAAGAGGGGTTGGGATCTATGGCTACACCTTC. The rearrangement links TRBV20-1 to TRBJ1-2, with D perhaps TRBD1 (5 bases). The germline V and J ends were trimmed by 5 bases and 4 bases, with 17 bases remaining between them. The CDR3 is 14 residues long. The germline CDR1 and CDR2 sequences are DFQATT and SNEGSKA (reference sequence).

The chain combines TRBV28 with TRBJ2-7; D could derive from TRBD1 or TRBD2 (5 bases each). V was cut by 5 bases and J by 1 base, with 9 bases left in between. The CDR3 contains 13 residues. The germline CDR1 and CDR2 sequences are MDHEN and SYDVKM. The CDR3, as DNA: TGTGCCAGCAGTCGAGGGGTGTCCTACGAGCAGTACTTC. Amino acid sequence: CASSRGVSYEQYF.

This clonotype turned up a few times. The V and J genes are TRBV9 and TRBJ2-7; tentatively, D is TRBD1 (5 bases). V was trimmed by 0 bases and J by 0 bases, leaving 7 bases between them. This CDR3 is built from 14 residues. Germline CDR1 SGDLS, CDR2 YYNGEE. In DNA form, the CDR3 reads TGTGCCAGCAGCGTAGGACAGCGCTCCTACGAGCAGTACTTC. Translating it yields CASSVGQRSYEQYF.

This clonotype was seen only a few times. This CDR3 reads CASNTGARGYTF. The CDR3 nucleotides read TGTGCCAGCAATACGGGGGCACGGGGCTACACCTTC. This chain links TRBV2 with TRBJ1-2; tentative D call: TRBD1 (6 bases). V dropped 7 bases and J dropped 8 bases, with 14 bases sitting between them. Per the germline V gene, CDR1 is SNHLY and CDR2 is FYNNEI. The CDR3 has 12 amino acids.

The CDR3 sequence is CASSRPPGETQYF. The CDR3 DNA sequence: TGTGCCAGCAGCCGACCTCCTGGGGAGACCCAGTACTTC. This sequence joins TRBV12-3 or TRBV12-4 and TRBJ2-5; D unclear. This CDR3 comprises 13 residues. V was cut by 6 bases and J by 5 bases, with 13 bases left in between.

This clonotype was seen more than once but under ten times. The CDR3 nucleotides are TGCAGTGCTCAAGCCCGGGACTCGCGAGAGACCCAGTACTTC. Protein: CSAQARDSRETQYF. The V and J genes are TRBV20-1 and TRBJ2-5; perhaps TRBD2 as D (6 bases). CDR1 and CDR2 from the germline V gene are DFQATT and SNEGSKA (reference sequence). The CDR3 has 14 residues. V lost 5 bases, J lost 4 bases, and 17 bases lay in between.

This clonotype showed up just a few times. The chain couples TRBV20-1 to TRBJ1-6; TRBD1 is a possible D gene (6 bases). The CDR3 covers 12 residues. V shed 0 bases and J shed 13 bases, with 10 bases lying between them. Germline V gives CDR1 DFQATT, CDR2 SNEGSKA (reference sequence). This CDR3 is CSARDRGGPLHF. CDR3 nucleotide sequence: TGCAGTGCTAGAGATCGAGGGGGGCCCCTCCACTTT.

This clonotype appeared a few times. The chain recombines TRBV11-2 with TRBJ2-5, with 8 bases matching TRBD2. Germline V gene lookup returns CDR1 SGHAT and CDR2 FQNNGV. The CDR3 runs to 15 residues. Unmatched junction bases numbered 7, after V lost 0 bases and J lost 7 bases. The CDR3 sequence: CASSLDLSGSGTQYF. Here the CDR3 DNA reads TGTGCCAGCAGCTTAGATTTAAGCGGGAGTGGGACCCAGTACTTC.

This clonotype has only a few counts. CDR3 amino acids: CASSFSGGYPEQFF. DNA of the CDR3: TGTGCCAGCAGTTTTAGCGGGGGGTATCCTGAGCAGTTCTTC. J is TRBJ2-1 and V is TRBV12-3 or TRBV12-4, with 10 bases that match TRBD2. The V gene end was trimmed by 3 bases and the J gene end by 9 bases; junction bases not matched to a gene: 5. The CDR3 spans 14 residues.

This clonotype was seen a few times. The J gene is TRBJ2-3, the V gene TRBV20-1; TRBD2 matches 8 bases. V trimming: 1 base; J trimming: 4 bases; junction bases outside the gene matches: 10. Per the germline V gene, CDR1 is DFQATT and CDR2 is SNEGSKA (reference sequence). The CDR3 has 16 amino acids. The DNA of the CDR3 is TGCAGTGCTAGAGGCCCGGGACTAGGGGTCCCAGATACGCAGTATTTT. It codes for CSARGPGLGVPDTQYF.

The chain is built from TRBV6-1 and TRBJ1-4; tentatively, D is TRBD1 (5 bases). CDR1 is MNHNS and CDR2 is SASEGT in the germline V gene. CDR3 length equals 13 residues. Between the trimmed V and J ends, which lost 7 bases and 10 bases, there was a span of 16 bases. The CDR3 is CASTPTVPGKLFF. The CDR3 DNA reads TGTGCCAGCACCCCGACAGTCCCCGGAAAACTGTTTTTT.

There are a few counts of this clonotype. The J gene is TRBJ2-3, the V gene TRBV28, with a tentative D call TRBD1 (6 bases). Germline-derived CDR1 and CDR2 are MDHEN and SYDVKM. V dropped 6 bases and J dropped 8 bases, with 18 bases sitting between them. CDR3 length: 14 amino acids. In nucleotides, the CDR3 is TGTGCCAGCAGCACCGGGACACCCGCCGGTACGCAGTATTTT. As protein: CASSTGTPAGTQYF.

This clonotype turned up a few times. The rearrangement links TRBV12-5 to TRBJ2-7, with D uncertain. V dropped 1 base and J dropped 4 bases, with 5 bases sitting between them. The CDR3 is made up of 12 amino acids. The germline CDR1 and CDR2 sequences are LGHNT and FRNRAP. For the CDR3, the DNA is TGTGCTAGTGGTTTGGGACTGTACGAGCAGTACTTC. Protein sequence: CASGLGLYEQYF.

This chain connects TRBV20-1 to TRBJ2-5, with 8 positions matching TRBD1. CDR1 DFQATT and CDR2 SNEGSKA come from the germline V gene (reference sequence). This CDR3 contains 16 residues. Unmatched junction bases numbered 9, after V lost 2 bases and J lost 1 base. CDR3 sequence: CSARLDRGYSQETQYF. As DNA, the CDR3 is TGCAGTGCTAGACTCGACAGGGGCTATAGCCAAGAGACCCAGTACTTC.

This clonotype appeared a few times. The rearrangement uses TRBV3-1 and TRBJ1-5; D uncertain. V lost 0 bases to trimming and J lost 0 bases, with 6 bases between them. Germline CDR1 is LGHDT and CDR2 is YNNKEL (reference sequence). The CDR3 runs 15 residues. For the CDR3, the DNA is TGTGCCAGCAGCCAAGATTCCAGTAGCAATCAGCCCCAGCATTTT. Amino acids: CASSQDSSSNQPQHF.

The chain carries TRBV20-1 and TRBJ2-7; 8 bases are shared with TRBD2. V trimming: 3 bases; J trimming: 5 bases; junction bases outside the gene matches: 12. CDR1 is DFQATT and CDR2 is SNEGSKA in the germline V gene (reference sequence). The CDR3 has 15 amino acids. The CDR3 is CSARRAGDPRDEQYF. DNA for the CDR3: TGCAGTGCTAGGAGAGCGGGAGACCCCCGGGACGAGCAGTACTTC.